These T cell receptor beta chains were read from a single sample in a study of blood T cell repertoires in COVID-19. Sequencing used immunoSEQ multiplex PCR; TCRdb keeps in-frame clones, though not all of them. This table holds some 64,000 clones, 72% found once. Input material: PBMCs or T cells enriched from blood (not recorded which). The receptors were sampled from a woman aged 55-70 years who had been exposed to COVID-19. Each CDR3 is given with its conserved first and last residue. The order of the fields is clone size, V gene, J gene, CDR3 length, D gene, CDR3 DNA, CDR3 protein. D genes are given only for firm matches. The listing skips clone size in some rows; elsewhere it reads once, few, many or a size class.

clone size: .; V gene: TRBV27; J gene: TRBJ1-6; CDR3 length: 16; D gene: TRBD1; CDR3 DNA: TGTGCCAGCAGTGCTACAGGGGGCGGCTTCGGGACACCCCTCCACTTT; CDR3 protein: CASSATGGGFGTPLHF
clone size: .; V gene: TRBV19; J gene: TRBJ1-1; CDR3 length: 15; D gene: .; CDR3 DNA: TGTGCCAGTAATAAGAGGAGCCTTCAAAACACTGAAGCTTTCTTT; CDR3 protein: CASNKRSLQNTEAFF
clone size: .; V gene: TRBV14; J gene: TRBJ2-2; CDR3 length: 15; D gene: TRBD2; CDR3 DNA: TGTGCCAGCAGCCAAACGACTAGCCCTACGGGGGAGCTGTTTTTT; CDR3 protein: CASSQTTSPTGELFF
clone size: .; V gene: TRBV12-5; J gene: TRBJ1-5; CDR3 length: 17; D gene: TRBD1; CDR3 DNA: TGTGCTAGTGGTTTGGTATTGGGACAGGGAAGCAATCAGCCCCAGCATTTT; CDR3 protein: CASGLVLGQGSNQPQHF
clone size: .; V gene: TRBV9; J gene: TRBJ2-1; CDR3 length: 15; D gene: .; CDR3 DNA: TGTGCCAGCAGCCCAGGGGCTCCGAGGGCCAATGAGCAGTTCTTC; CDR3 protein: CASSPGAPRANEQFF
clone size: once; V gene: TRBV7-6; J gene: TRBJ1-3; CDR3 length: 17; D gene: .; CDR3 DNA: TGTGCCAGCAGCTTAGAATTTGGGGCAAACTCTGGAAACACCATATATTTT; CDR3 protein: CASSLEFGANSGNTIYF
clone size: .; V gene: TRBV27; J gene: TRBJ1-5; CDR3 length: 15; D gene: .; CDR3 DNA: TGTGCCAGCAGTTTAACGCGAGAACCCCATCAGCCCCAGCATTTT; CDR3 protein: CASSLTREPHQPQHF
clone size: .; V gene: TRBV19; J gene: TRBJ1-5; CDR3 length: 16; D gene: TRBD1; CDR3 DNA: TGTGCCAGTAGTAAGGGACAGGGGGCCCACAATCAGCCCCAGCATTTT; CDR3 protein: CASSKGQGAHNQPQHF
clone size: few; V gene: TRBV10-1; J gene: TRBJ2-3; CDR3 length: 12; D gene: .; CDR3 DNA: TGCGCCAGCAGCATAGTGTCTGGTACGCAGTATTTT; CDR3 protein: CASSIVSGTQYF
clone size: .; V gene: TRBV7-2; J gene: TRBJ2-3; CDR3 length: 15; D gene: TRBD2; CDR3 DNA: TGTGCCAGCAGCTTTAATAGCGGGGGGGCAGATACGCAGTATTTT; CDR3 protein: CASSFNSGGADTQYF
clone size: once; V gene: TRBV10-3; J gene: TRBJ2-3; CDR3 length: 16; D gene: .; CDR3 DNA: TGTGCCATCAGTGATCGGCTAGCGCGGCGAACAGATACGCAGTATTTT; CDR3 protein: CAISDRLARRTDTQYF
clone size: .; V gene: TRBV30; J gene: TRBJ1-1; CDR3 length: 14; D gene: .; CDR3 DNA: TGTGCCTGGAGGTCAAGCGGACGGAGCACTGAAGCTTTCTTT; CDR3 protein: CAWRSSGRSTEAFF
clone size: few; V gene: TRBV19; J gene: TRBJ1-1; CDR3 length: 14; D gene: TRBD1; CDR3 DNA: TGTGCCAGTAAGGACAGGGGCAGTGGCACTGAAGCTTTCTTT; CDR3 protein: CASKDRGSGTEAFF
clone size: .; V gene: TRBV5-1; J gene: TRBJ2-1; CDR3 length: 14; D gene: .; CDR3 DNA: TGCGCCAGCAGCTTGGATACAGGGTGGAATGAGCAGTTCTTC; CDR3 protein: CASSLDTGWNEQFF
clone size: few; V gene: TRBV29-1; J gene: TRBJ2-3; CDR3 length: 13; D gene: .; CDR3 DNA: TGCAGCGTTCCTAGCGAAAGCACAGATACGCAGTATTTT; CDR3 protein: CSVPSESTDTQYF
clone size: .; V gene: TRBV6-5; J gene: TRBJ2-3; CDR3 length: 15; D gene: TRBD1; CDR3 DNA: TGTGCCAGCAGTTACACGCGGACAGGGGGTGATACGCAGTATTTT; CDR3 protein: CASSYTRTGGDTQYF
clone size: .; V gene: TRBV28; J gene: TRBJ1-3; CDR3 length: 14; D gene: .; CDR3 DNA: TGTGCCAGCAGTTTATCAGGGTATGGAAACACCATATATTTT; CDR3 protein: CASSLSGYGNTIYF
clone size: .; V gene: TRBV5-1; J gene: TRBJ2-2; CDR3 length: 16; D gene: TRBD1; CDR3 DNA: TGCGCCAGCAGCTCGGGGGACAGGATGAACACCGGGGAGCTGTTTTTT; CDR3 protein: CASSSGDRMNTGELFF
clone size: .; V gene: TRBV7-3; J gene: TRBJ2-6; CDR3 length: 16; D gene: TRBD1; CDR3 DNA: TGTGCCAGCAGCCGTAAGACAGGGTCCGGGGCCAACGTCCTGACTTTC; CDR3 protein: CASSRKTGSGANVLTF
clone size: .; V gene: TRBV6-5; J gene: TRBJ2-7; CDR3 length: 15; D gene: TRBD1; CDR3 DNA: TGTGCCAGCAGCGGACGACGGGACAGTTCCTACGAGCAGTACTTC; CDR3 protein: CASSGRRDSSYEQYF
clone size: once; V gene: TRBV20-1; J gene: TRBJ1-5; CDR3 length: 16; D gene: .; CDR3 DNA: TGCAGTGCTAGTACGCAAGGGAGGGGAAACAATCAGCCCCAGCATTTT; CDR3 protein: CSASTQGRGNNQPQHF
clone size: .; V gene: TRBV25-1; J gene: TRBJ1-2; CDR3 length: 13; D gene: TRBD1; CDR3 DNA: TGTGCCAGCAGTGCCTCCCGAGGGGGCGGCTACACCTTC; CDR3 protein: CASSASRGGGYTF
clone size: few; V gene: TRBV6-5; J gene: TRBJ1-4; CDR3 length: 16; D gene: .; CDR3 DNA: TGTGCCAGCAGTTACGGGCAGGGTTGGGCTAATGAAAAACTGTTTTTT; CDR3 protein: CASSYGQGWANEKLFF
clone size: .; V gene: TRBV5-1; J gene: TRBJ2-1; CDR3 length: 14; D gene: TRBD1; CDR3 DNA: TGCGCCAGCAGCTTCCAGGGGGTTCCGGATGAGCAGTTCTTC; CDR3 protein: CASSFQGVPDEQFF
clone size: .; V gene: TRBV6-5; J gene: TRBJ2-7; CDR3 length: 16; D gene: .; CDR3 DNA: TGTGCCAGCAGTTACTCGATATTAGCAGGGACAAAGGAGCAGTACTTC; CDR3 protein: CASSYSILAGTKEQYF
clone size: .; V gene: TRBV4-3; J gene: TRBJ1-1; CDR3 length: 17; D gene: .; CDR3 DNA: TGCGCCAGCAGCCATAGGACCCCCATACAGGGTCATACTGAAGCTTTCTTT; CDR3 protein: CASSHRTPIQGHTEAFF
clone size: once; V gene: TRBV11-3; J gene: TRBJ1-2; CDR3 length: 14; D gene: .; CDR3 DNA: TGTGCCAGCAGCTTAGAGCAGGGGTTCTATGGCTACACCTTC; CDR3 protein: CASSLEQGFYGYTF
clone size: .; V gene: TRBV7-2; J gene: TRBJ2-2; CDR3 length: 14; D gene: .; CDR3 DNA: TGTGCCAGCACCGAGATTGTGAACACCGGGGAGCTGTTTTTT; CDR3 protein: CASTEIVNTGELFF
clone size: .; V gene: TRBV28; J gene: TRBJ2-1; CDR3 length: 15; D gene: .; CDR3 DNA: TGTGCCAGCAGTTCACCCGGGGTTGGGAGCAATGAGCAGTTCTTC; CDR3 protein: CASSSPGVGSNEQFF
clone size: .; V gene: TRBV20-1; J gene: TRBJ1-3; CDR3 length: 11; D gene: .; CDR3 DNA: TGCAGTGCTAGTCGAACAGGGACCATATATTTT; CDR3 protein: CSASRTGTIYF
clone size: few; V gene: TRBV19; J gene: TRBJ2-7; CDR3 length: 15; D gene: .; CDR3 DNA: TGTGCCAGTAGGGACCGGGACAACCTCCTGCGCGAGCAGTACTTC; CDR3 protein: CASRDRDNLLREQYF
clone size: few; V gene: TRBV7-9; J gene: TRBJ1-5; CDR3 length: 16; D gene: .; CDR3 DNA: TGTGCCAGCAGCTTAGGAGGAGGGCAGGGTGGCCAGCCCCAGCATTTT; CDR3 protein: CASSLGGGQGGQPQHF
clone size: .; V gene: TRBV10-3; J gene: TRBJ1-1; CDR3 length: 12; D gene: .; CDR3 DNA: TGTGCCATCAGGCCCACAGGAACCGAAGCTTTCTTT; CDR3 protein: CAIRPTGTEAFF
clone size: .; V gene: TRBV19; J gene: TRBJ2-1; CDR3 length: 13; D gene: .; CDR3 DNA: TGTGCCAGTACCCGGACTACCAACAATGAGCAGTTCTTC; CDR3 protein: CASTRTTNNEQFF
clone size: once; V gene: TRBV3-1/TRBV3-2; J gene: TRBJ1-4; CDR3 length: 13; D gene: .; CDR3 DNA: TGTGCCAGCAGCCAGACAGGAGAAGAAAAACTGTTTTTT; CDR3 protein: CASSQTGEEKLFF
clone size: .; V gene: TRBV10-3; J gene: TRBJ2-2; CDR3 length: 15; D gene: TRBD2; CDR3 DNA: TGTGCCACCCGACTAGCGGGAGGGAACACCGGGGAGCTGTTTTTT; CDR3 protein: CATRLAGGNTGELFF
clone size: few; V gene: TRBV28; J gene: TRBJ2-6; CDR3 length: 17; D gene: TRBD1; CDR3 DNA: TGTGCCAGCATGGGGTGGCAGGGGGCGCCTGGGGCCAACGTCCTGACTTTC; CDR3 protein: CASMGWQGAPGANVLTF